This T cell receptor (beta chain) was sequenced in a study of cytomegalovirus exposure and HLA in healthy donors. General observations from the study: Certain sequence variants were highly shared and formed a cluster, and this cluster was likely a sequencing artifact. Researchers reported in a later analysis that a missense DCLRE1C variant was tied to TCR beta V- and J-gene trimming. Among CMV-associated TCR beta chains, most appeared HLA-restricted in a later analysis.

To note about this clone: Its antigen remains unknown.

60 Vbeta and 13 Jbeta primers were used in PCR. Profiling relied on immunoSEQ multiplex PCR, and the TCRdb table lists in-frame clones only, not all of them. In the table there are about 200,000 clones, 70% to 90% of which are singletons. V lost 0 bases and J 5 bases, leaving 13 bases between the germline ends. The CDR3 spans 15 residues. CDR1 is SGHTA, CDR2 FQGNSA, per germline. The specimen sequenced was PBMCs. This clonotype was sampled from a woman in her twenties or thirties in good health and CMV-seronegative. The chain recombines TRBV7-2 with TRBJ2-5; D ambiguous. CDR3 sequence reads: CASSLAPGLGETQYF. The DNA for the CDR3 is TGTGCCAGCAGCTTAGCTCCGGGTCTCGGGGAGACCCAGTACTTC.